Each of the 7 T cell receptor beta chains below was sequenced from the same sample in a study of identifying expanded T cells in peripheral blood. Method: immunoSEQ multiplex PCR; TCRdb's copy keeps in-frame clones and lacks some. The table records fewer than 130,000 clones, roughly 89% of them present only once. Sequenced sample: blood. All receptors derive from a person aged 18 to 70 in good health.

The chain is built from TRBV25-1 and TRBJ2-6; 7 bases are a match to TRBD1. This CDR3 has 17 residues. Germline V CDR1 and CDR2: MGHDK, SYGVNS. V shed 5 bases and J 0 bases; nucleotides not matched to a gene: 7. The CDR3 sequence is CASSKTGDFSGANVLTF. CDR3 in DNA: TGTGCCAGCAGTAAAACAGGGGATTTCTCTGGGGCCAACGTCCTGACTTTC. The variable domain in full, completed from reference TRBV25-1 and TRBJ2-6, reads EADIYQTPRYLVIGTGKKITLECSQTMGHDKMYWYQQDPGMELHLIHYSYGVNSTEKGDLSSESTVSRIRTEHFPLTLESARPSHTSQYLCASSKTGDFSGANVLTFGAGSRLTVL.

This rearrangement joins TRBV5-5 to TRBJ1-1; TRBD1 matches at 7 bases. Germline V gene sequence: CDR1 SGHKS, CDR2 YYEKEE (reference sequence). V lost 5 bases, J lost 5 bases, and 6 bases stayed unmatched. CDR3 length: 13 amino acids. CDR3 nucleotide sequence: TGTGCCAGCAGGGGACAGTTGGGAACTGAAGCTTTCTTT. Protein sequence: CASRGQLGTEAFF.

V gene TRBV6-5 combines with J gene TRBJ1-2; D remains unclear. CDR3 length equals 14 residues. V was cut by 6 bases and J by 0 bases, with 11 bases left in between. Looked up from germline, CDR1 is MNHEY and CDR2 is SVGAGI. The CDR3 region is CASSPGWTNYGYTF. The CDR3 bases are TGTGCCAGCAGCCCCGGTTGGACTAACTATGGCTACACCTTC.

This clone was seen just once. V gene TRBV19 combines with J gene TRBJ1-5, with D perhaps TRBD1 (6 bases). Trimming removed 6 bases from V and 2 bases from J, with 17 bases in between. The CDR3 has 16 amino acids. Germline CDR1 and CDR2: LNHDA and SQIVND (reference sequence). CDR3 nucleotide sequence: TGTGCCAGTAGCAGGGGTTCGGGTCTTGGCAATCAGCCCCAGCATTTT. This codes for CASSRGSGLGNQPQHF.

V is TRBV5-5 and J is TRBJ2-7, with D possibly called TRBD1 or TRBD2 (5 bases each). CDR3 length equals 14 residues. The V end was cut by 2 bases, the J end by 3 bases, with 12 bases between. Looked up from germline, CDR1 is SGHKS and CDR2 is YYEKEE (reference sequence). This CDR3 reads CASSLSDGGYEQYF. The CDR3 coding sequence is TGTGCCAGCAGCTTAAGTGATGGGGGCTACGAGCAGTACTTC. Supplemented by reference TRBV5-5 and TRBJ2-7, the full variable domain reads DAGVTQSPTHLIKTRGQQVTLRCSPISGHKSVSWYQQVLGQGPQFIFQYYEKEERGRGNFPDRFSARQFPNYSSELNVNALLLGDSALYLCASSLSDGGYEQYFGPGTRLTVT.

The chain is built from TRBV10-3 and TRBJ1-2; D gene uncertain. This CDR3 has 14 residues. The germline V gene encodes CDR1 ENHRY and CDR2 SYGVKD. Trimming left V 4 bases short and J 4 bases short, with 13 bases between. The CDR3 here is CAISVGRSIYGYTF. CDR3 coding DNA: TGTGCCATCAGTGTCGGCAGGTCCATCTATGGCTACACCTTC.

The chain links TRBV6-1 to TRBJ1-4; a possible D gene is TRBD1 (6 bases). This CDR3 is built from 13 residues. The V gene's germline CDR1 is MNHNS and CDR2 SASEGT. Trimming removed 10 bases from V and 6 bases from J, with 15 bases in between. CDR3 sequence: CATRGRIDEKLFF. The DNA for the CDR3 is TGTGCCACCAGGGGCAGGATCGATGAAAAACTGTTTTTT.